This TCR beta chain stems from a study of memory CD4+ T cells and cytomegalovirus serostatus. Germline CDR1 LGHNA, CDR2 YNFKEQ. The J segment lost 4 bases and the V segment lost 4 bases, leaving 9 bases of the junction unmatched. CDR3 length equals 15 residues. Study results and limitations: Repertoires predicted CMV serostatus with median bootstrapped AUC of about 0.96.

Libraries were prepared by immunoSEQ multiplex PCR; TCRdb keeps only in-frame clonotypes and omits some of them. Of over 45,000 clones in the sample, around 80% were seen once. The sort gate was single viable CD3+CD4+CD8-CD45RO+ cells for memory CD4+ T cells. Serostatus was set by detecting CMV pp150, pp28, p38, p52 IgG. Positive selection with CD4 microbeads enriched total CD4+ T cells. This clone was detected a few times. Antigen: not known. The sample was memory CD4+ T cells from blood. The J gene is TRBJ1-1, the V gene TRBV4-2; 7 nucleotides match TRBD1. The source is an adult in good health and CMV-seronegative. CDR3: CASSPRQGEGTEAFF. The CDR3 nucleotides read TGTGCCAGCAGCCCCCGACAGGGAGAGGGCACTGAAGCTTTCTTT.